This T cell receptor (beta chain) originates from a study of blood T cell repertoires in COVID-19 (dated by TCRdb to the early 2020s). Describing the broader study: Samples covering the acute and convalescent phases of COVID-19 were provided by collaborators in the United States, Italy and Spain. The prospective study material was composed of cDNA or gDNA derived from T cells, B-cell-depleted T cells, or PBMCs. Subjects who had been exposed to COVID-19, were actively infected with it, or had recovered from it provided the deeply sampled blood TCRbeta repertoires that made up the dataset. The repertoires were made available in a free public database intended to serve as a resource for research on the immune response to SARS-CoV-2. Samples were obtained from the ongoing ImmuneRACE study (first 160 participants) and from roughly 1,300 subjects provided by 6 global collaborators. Nearly every sample came with metadata listing a de-identified subject ID, COVID-19 status, age in years and sex. Where available, HLA class I and class II types were obtained from metadata supplied by the sample provider rather than from assay-based typing. Paper-wide results and their limitations: Clinical and demographic metadata were provided uncurated, with the amount varying by source and participant.

The collaborating institutions used their own protocols to collect whole blood in K2EDTA tubes. Collaborator samples were shipped for TCRbeta analysis as frozen whole blood, isolated PBMCs, or DNA extracted from either sample type. TCRbeta CDR3 regions were amplified from genomic DNA using the immunoSEQ Assay, a bias-controlled multiplex PCR. In the authors' own workflow: Nucleated cell counts per sample were estimated from amplification of reference gene primers within the assay. To quantify the absolute abundance of each unique TCRbeta CDR3 rearrangement, sequence reads were collapsed and filtered. Productive Simpson clonality was computed per sample as the square root of Simpson's diversity index over productive rearrangements. This immuneACCESS table, as held by TCRdb, lists in-frame sequences with V and J called but not all clones. Of the missing ones, under half trace to an unresolved V gene in checked studies; the others have no known cause. The V and J calls and clone size come from that table; D and trimming were worked out from the DNA. The sample data list around 63,000 clones, and about nine tenths of these were observed just once. Jointly, the top ten make up 1.3% of the sample.

CDR1 and CDR2 were assigned from the germline V gene (reference sequence) as GTSNPN and SVGIG. V sheds 5 bases and J sheds 7 bases, leaving 15 bases between their ends. The CDR3 numbers 12 residues from cysteine through phenylalanine. The DNA shown is the 36-base CDR3, in frame from base 1. Concerning this clone: What this receptor recognizes is not known. No base quality information exists; no much larger clone differs at one position.

The clonotype was recovered from a woman of 80 years or more with acute or convalescent COVID-19. Input material: peripheral blood. The chain links TRBV30 with TRBJ2-7, with the identity of the D gene unclear. The DNA sequence reads TGTGCCTGGGGTATAGCCCGGCGGGAGCAGTACTTC. It translates as CAWGIARREQYF.